This T cell receptor (beta chain) came from a study of T cell repertoires in cytomegalovirus infection. Whole-study context: Evidence of both CMV infection and a matching HLA type came from public TCR beta signatures. General study findings and limits: Within the response measured ex vivo, HLA-C-restricted CMV-specific TCR beta clonotypes were dominant. People with CMV and the relevant HLA were identified by cumulative public TCR beta family frequency.

Each CDR3 protein gets one entry after TCRdb re-called the reads with MiXCR. The repertoire holds approximately 770,000 distinct CDR3 sequences, with about 27% as singletons. This CDR3 is built from 19 residues. CDR1 MDHEN and CDR2 SYDVKM come from the germline V gene. After removal of 2 bases from V and 8 bases from J, the junction contained 17 bases not matched to a gene. In the case of this clonotype: The antigen remains undetermined.

V usage is TRBV28 and J usage is TRBJ2-1, with 11 positions matching TRBD2. Sequencing was performed on cultured CD8+ T cells from PBMCs, taken from culture after CMV antigen stimulation. This sequence originates from a human donor in good health (CMV status not recorded). Some clones in this sample may be carry-over from other donors' samples. The CDR3: CASSLNFMVKLAGGDEQFF. The CDR3 DNA sequence: TGTGCCAGCAGTTTAAATTTTATGGTAAAGCTAGCGGGGGGCGATGAGCAGTTCTTC.